What follows are 20 T cell receptor beta chains derived from one specimen sequenced in a study of blood T cell repertoires in COVID-19. The assay was immunoSEQ multiplex PCR, and TCRdb's table has in-frame clones only and misses some. The data contain about 120,000 clones, about 90% of them seen just once; the ten biggest clones take up roughly 30%. Input material: peripheral blood. These receptors all come from a woman in her 70s with acute or convalescent COVID-19.

The chain employs TRBV13 and TRBJ1-2; 9 nucleotides agree with TRBD1. CDR1 and CDR2 from the germline V gene are PRHDT and FYEKMQ (reference sequence). This CDR3 has 16 amino acids. Trimming cost V 5 bases and J 2 bases; bases outside gene matches: 9. CDR3 amino acids: CASSLQGAVLNYGYTF. For the CDR3, the DNA is TGTGCCAGCAGCCTACAGGGGGCGGTACTAAACTATGGCTACACCTTC.

The chain is built from TRBV9 and TRBJ2-1; 9 bases match TRBD1. CDR1 and CDR2 (germline): SGDLS, YYNGEE. The V gene end was trimmed by 6 bases and the J gene end by 4 bases; junction bases not matched to a gene: 8. The CDR3 is 15 residues long. The CDR3 DNA sequence: TGTGCCAGCACCGAGGACAGGGGATCGTACAATGAGCAGTTCTTC. This codes for CASTEDRGSYNEQFF.

This clone was found a few times. The genes are TRBV6-6 and TRBJ1-5, with 9 bases lining up with TRBD1. The germline gives CDR1 MNHNY, CDR2 SVGAGI (reference sequence). J lost 6 bases, V lost 5 bases, and 2 bases had no gene match. The CDR3 totals 13 residues. As DNA, the CDR3 is TGTGCCAGCAGTGTACAGGGGGCTCAGCCCCAGCATTTT. Amino acid sequence: CASSVQGAQPQHF.

This clone showed up just once. J is TRBJ2-5 and V is TRBV27; unclear D gene. CDR1 and CDR2 from the germline V gene are MNHEY and SMNVEV (reference sequence). The CDR3 is 14 amino acids. V shed 4 bases and J shed 2 bases, with 11 bases lying between them. The CDR3 DNA is TGTGCCAGCAGTTCCATCGACAAACAAGAGACCCAGTACTTC. As protein: CASSSIDKQETQYF.

The rearrangement uses TRBV7-9 and TRBJ1-5, with 8 bases lining up with TRBD1. The CDR3 spans 16 residues. V trimming: 4 bases; J trimming: 0 bases; junction bases outside the gene matches: 5. The germline V gene encodes CDR1 SEHNR and CDR2 FQNEAQ (reference sequence). Here the CDR3 DNA reads TGTGCCAGCAGCTCGGGGACAGGCTATAGCAATCAGCCCCAGCATTTT. Translating gives CASSSGTGYSNQPQHF. The whole variable domain, filled in from reference TRBV7-9 and TRBJ1-5, reads DTGVSQNPRHKITKRGQNVTFRCDPISEHNRLYWYRQTLGQGPEFLTYFQNEAQLEKSRLLSDRFSAERPKGSFSTLEIQRTEQGDSAMYLCASSSGTGYSNQPQHFGDGTRLSIL.

The J gene is TRBJ1-4, the V gene TRBV15, with D uncertain. The germline CDR1 and CDR2 sequences are LNHNV and YYDKDF (reference sequence). This CDR3 has 15 amino acids. V was cut by 1 base and J by 2 bases, with 8 bases left in between. CDR3 in amino acids: CATSRGGTTNEKLFF. In nucleotides, the CDR3 is TGTGCCACCAGCAGAGGAGGAACTACTAATGAAAAACTGTTTTTT.

The chain carries TRBV5-1 and TRBJ2-1, with 11 bases aligning to TRBD2. The CDR3 consists of 16 residues. Germline V gene data show CDR1 as SGHRS and CDR2 as YFSETQ. The V and J ends lost 2 bases and 2 bases, in that order; junction bases with no gene match: 3. The DNA for the CDR3 is TGCGCCAGCAGCTTACGGACTAGCGGGCCCTACAATGAGCAGTTCTTC. Translated, it gives CASSLRTSGPYNEQFF.

The J gene is TRBJ1-2, the V gene TRBV5-6, with 7 positions matching TRBD1. This CDR3 has 13 amino acids. The V and J ends lost 3 bases and 8 bases, in that order; junction bases with no gene match: 7. Germline V CDR1 and CDR2: SGHDT, YYEEEE. This chain's CDR3 is CASSSDRVDGYTF. Written as DNA, the CDR3 is TGTGCCAGCAGCTCCGACAGGGTGGACGGCTACACCTTC.

The gene calls are TRBV9 and TRBJ1-3; no clear D. V was shortened by 6 bases and J by 9 bases, with 13 bases between the two germline ends. The CDR3 spans 12 residues. The germline V gene encodes CDR1 SGDLS and CDR2 YYNGEE. This chain's CDR3 is CASTPGGSTIYF. CDR3 in DNA: TGTGCCAGCACCCCTGGAGGTTCCACCATATATTTT.

V gene TRBV5-6 combines with J gene TRBJ1-4, with 7 bases matching TRBD1. Germline-derived CDR1 and CDR2 are SGHDT and YYEEEE. V lost 2 bases and J lost 13; bases outside the gene matches: 14. The CDR3 has 15 amino acids. This chain's CDR3 is CASSFGGTAELRLFF. In DNA form, the CDR3 reads TGTGCCAGCAGCTTTGGAGGGACAGCTGAGCTTAGACTGTTTTTT. The full variable domain, its missing parts supplied by reference TRBV5-6 and TRBJ1-4, is DAGVTQSPTHLIKTRGQQVTLRCSPKSGHDTVSWYQQALGQGPQFIFQYYEEEERQRGNFPDRFSGHQFPNYSSELNVNALLLGDSALYLCASSFGGTAELRLFFGSGTQLSVL.

The chain carries TRBV5-1 and TRBJ2-1; D gene unclear. The germline V gene encodes CDR1 SGHRS and CDR2 YFSETQ. Between the trimmed V and J ends, which lost 4 bases and 5 bases, there was a span of 4 bases. The CDR3 runs to 11 residues. CDR3 sequence (DNA): TGCGCCAGCAGCGGCAACAATGAGCAGTTCTTC. It is translated as CASSGNNEQFF.

The chain uses TRBV7-8 and TRBJ2-7; 10 nucleotides agree with TRBD1. The CDR3 runs 16 residues. Germline V gene sequence: CDR1 SGHVS, CDR2 FQNEAQ. The junction had 14 bases not matched to a gene; V was cut back by 5 bases and J by 7 bases. CDR3 protein: CASSIPAGQGMGEQYF. CDR3 DNA: TGTGCCAGCAGCATCCCTGCGGGACAGGGGATGGGGGAGCAGTACTTC.

This sequence joins TRBV6-6 and TRBJ1-2; D remains ambiguous. V was trimmed by 2 bases and J by 4 bases, leaving 8 bases between them. Looked up from germline, CDR1 is MNHNY and CDR2 is SVGAGI (reference sequence). The CDR3 length is 13 residues. The CDR3 loop reads CASSYGGLYGYTF. The DNA of the CDR3 is TGTGCCAGCAGTTACGGCGGACTCTATGGCTACACCTTC.

This sequence joins TRBV7-3 and TRBJ2-2; 7 bases map to TRBD1. The CDR3 consists of 18 residues. V shed 3 bases, J shed 4 bases, and the junction held 14 bases outside the gene matches. CDR1 and CDR2 from the germline V gene are SGHTA and FQGTGA. In DNA, the CDR3 is TGTGCCAGCAGCTTGAGGCCCTACAGGGGTCTGGGCACCGGGGAGCTGTTTTTT. Its translation is CASSLRPYRGLGTGELFF.

The chain is built from TRBV28 and TRBJ1-5; no clear D gene. In germline, CDR1 is MDHEN, CDR2 SYDVKM. Trimming shortened V by 3 bases and J by 1 base, and 7 bases separated the two germline ends. This CDR3 has 14 residues. This chain's CDR3 is CASSFEESNQPQHF. CDR3 sequence (DNA): TGTGCCAGCAGTTTTGAAGAGAGCAATCAGCCCCAGCATTTT.

The V call is TRBV6-4, the J call TRBJ1-4; D is ambiguous. CDR1 MRHNA and CDR2 SNTAGT come from the germline V gene. With 1 base removed from V and 0 bases from J, the gap between germline ends came to 18 bases. CDR3 size: 19 residues. In DNA form, the CDR3 reads TGTGCCAGCAGTGACTGCGACTATTGGGCCATTGCAACTAATGAAAAACTGTTTTTT. Translating gives CASSDCDYWAIATNEKLFF.

In DNA, the CDR3 is TGTGCCAGCTTTCCAGGGGTTGGAGAGACCCAGTACTTC. Protein product: CASFPGVGETQYF. The chain combines TRBV18 with TRBJ2-5, with D possibly matching TRBD1 (6 bases). This CDR3 region has 13 residues. Germline CDR1 reads KGHSH; CDR2 reads LQKENI. Trimming left V 7 bases short and J 4 bases short, with 13 bases between.

The chain couples TRBV9 to TRBJ1-6, with 8 bases fitting TRBD1. With V trimmed by 0 bases and J by 6 bases, 5 bases remained unmatched. This CDR3 spans 16 amino acids. CDR1 and CDR2 from the germline V gene are SGDLS and YYNGEE. CDR3 sequence reads: CASSVAGGLGNSPLHF. CDR3 coding DNA: TGTGCCAGCAGCGTAGCAGGGGGCTTGGGTAATTCACCCCTCCACTTT.

The J gene is TRBJ1-5, the V gene TRBV3-1 (or the pseudogene TRBV3-2); 7 nucleotides align to TRBD1. Trimming at V came to 1 base and at J to 9 bases, leaving 6 bases not matched to a gene. Per the germline V gene, CDR1 is LGHDT and CDR2 is YNNKEL (reference sequence). This CDR3 is built from 14 residues. In nucleotides, the CDR3 is TGTGCCAGCAGCCAAGGACAGGGAGGCCGGCCCCAGCATTTT. This codes for CASSQGQGGRPQHF.

This CDR3 is CASSQERQRGLNTGELFF. The DNA of the CDR3 is TGTGCCAGCAGCCAAGAGCGACAGCGGGGGCTGAACACCGGGGAGCTGTTTTTT. The chain is built from TRBV4-2 and TRBJ2-2, with 8 positions matching TRBD2. The J segment lost 1 base and the V segment lost 0 bases, leaving 7 bases of the junction unmatched. Looked up from germline, CDR1 is LGHNA and CDR2 is YNFKEQ. The CDR3 extends over 18 amino acids.